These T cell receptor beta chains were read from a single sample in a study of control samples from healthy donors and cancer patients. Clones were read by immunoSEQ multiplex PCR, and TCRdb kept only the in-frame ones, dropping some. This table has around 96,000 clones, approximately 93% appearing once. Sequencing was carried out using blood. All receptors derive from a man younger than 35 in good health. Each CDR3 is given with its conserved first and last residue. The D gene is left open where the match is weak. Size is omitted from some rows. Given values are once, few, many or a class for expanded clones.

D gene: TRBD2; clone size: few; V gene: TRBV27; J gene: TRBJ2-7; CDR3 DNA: TGTGCCAGCAGCCCGACTAGCGGGATCTACGAGCAGTACTTC; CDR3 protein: CASSPTSGIYEQYF
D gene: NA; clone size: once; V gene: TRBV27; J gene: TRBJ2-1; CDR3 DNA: TGTGCCAGCAGTCCCCTCCCGGCCAATGAGCAGTTCTTC; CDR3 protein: CASSPLPANEQFF
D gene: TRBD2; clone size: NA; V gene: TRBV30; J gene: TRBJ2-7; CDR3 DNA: TGTGCCTGGAGTAGGACTAGGTTTAGTGACGAGCAGTACTTC; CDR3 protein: CAWSRTRFSDEQYF
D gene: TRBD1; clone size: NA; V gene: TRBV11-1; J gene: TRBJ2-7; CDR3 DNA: TGTGCCAGCAGCTTACGGACAGGGACTGGATACGAGCAGTACTTC; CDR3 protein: CASSLRTGTGYEQYF
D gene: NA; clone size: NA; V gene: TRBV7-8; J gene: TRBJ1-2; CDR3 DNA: TGTGCCAGCAGCTTAGTCGACGGGAGCAAAGCGGAATTC; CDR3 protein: CASSLVDGSKAEF
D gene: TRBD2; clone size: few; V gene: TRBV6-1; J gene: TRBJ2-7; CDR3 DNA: TGTGCCAGCAGTGAAGGGCCTAGCGGGGCATACGAGCAGTACTTC; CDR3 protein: CASSEGPSGAYEQYF
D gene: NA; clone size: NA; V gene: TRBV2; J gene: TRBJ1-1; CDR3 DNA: TGTGCCAGCTTTGGGGGGGGCACTGAAGCTTTCTTT; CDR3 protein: CASFGGGTEAFF
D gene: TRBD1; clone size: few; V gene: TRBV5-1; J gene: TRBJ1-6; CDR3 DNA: TGCGCCAGCAGCGGGGGACAGACAGTAAAGGGGAATTCACCCCTCCACTTT; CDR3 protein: CASSGGQTVKGNSPLHF
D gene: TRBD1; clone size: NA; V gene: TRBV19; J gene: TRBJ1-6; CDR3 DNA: TGTGCCAGTTCTTTATTGGGACAGCGAAATTCACCCCTCCACTTT; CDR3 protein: CASSLLGQRNSPLHF
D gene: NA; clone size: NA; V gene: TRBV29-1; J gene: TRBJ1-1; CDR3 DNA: TGCAGCGTTGATCGCCCAATGAACACTGAAGCTTTCTTT; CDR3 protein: CSVDRPMNTEAFF
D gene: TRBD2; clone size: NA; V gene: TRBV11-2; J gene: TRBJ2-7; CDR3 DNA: TGTGCCAGCACCTTAGCGGGTACGGCCTACGAGCAGTACTTC; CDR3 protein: CASTLAGTAYEQYF
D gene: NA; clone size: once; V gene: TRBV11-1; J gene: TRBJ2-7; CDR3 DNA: TGTGCCAGCAGCCAACGGGTGTCCTACGAGCAGTACTTC; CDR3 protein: CASSQRVSYEQYF
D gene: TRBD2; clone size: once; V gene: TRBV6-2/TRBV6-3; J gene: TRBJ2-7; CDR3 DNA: TGTGCCAGCAGTTACCCACCTCCGGGACTAGCTCTCGAGCAGTACTTC; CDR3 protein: CASSYPPPGLALEQYF
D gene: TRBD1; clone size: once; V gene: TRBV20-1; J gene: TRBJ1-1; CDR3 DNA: TGCAGTGCAGTTGGACAGGGCCAAAAGAACTTT; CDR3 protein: CSAVGQGQKNF
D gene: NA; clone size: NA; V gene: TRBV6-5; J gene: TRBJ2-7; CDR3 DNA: NA; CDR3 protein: CASSRWGQGAQERDF
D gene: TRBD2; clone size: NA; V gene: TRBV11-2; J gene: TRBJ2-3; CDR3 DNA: TGTGCCAGCAGCTTAGGGTCAGCGGGAGGTGGGGATACGCAGTATTTT; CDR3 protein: CASSLGSAGGGDTQYF
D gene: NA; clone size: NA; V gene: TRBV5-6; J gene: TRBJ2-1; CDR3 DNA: TGTGCCAGCAGCTTCGCCCGGGAGCAGTTCTTC; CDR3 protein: CASSFAREQFF
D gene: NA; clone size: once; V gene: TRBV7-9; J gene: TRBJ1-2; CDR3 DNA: TGTGCCAGCAGCTCCCTCCGGGGAGGTGACTATGGCTACACCTTC; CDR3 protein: CASSSLRGGDYGYTF
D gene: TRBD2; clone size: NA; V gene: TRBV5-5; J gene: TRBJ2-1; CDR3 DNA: TGTGCCAGCAGCTTCTCCCGGGACTACGAGCAGTTCTTC; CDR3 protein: CASSFSRDYEQFF
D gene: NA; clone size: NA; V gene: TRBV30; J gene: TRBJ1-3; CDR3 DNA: TGTGCCTGGAGCGGTCTACAGGGTCGCTCTGGAAACACCATATATTTT; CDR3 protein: CAWSGLQGRSGNTIYF
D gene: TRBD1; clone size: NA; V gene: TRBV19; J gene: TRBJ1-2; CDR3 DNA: TGTGCCAGTAGTACTTGGACAGGGGGCAAGGATGGCTACACCTTC; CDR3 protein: CASSTWTGGKDGYTF
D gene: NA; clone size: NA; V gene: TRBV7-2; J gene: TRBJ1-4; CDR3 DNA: TGTGCCAGCTCAAGAGGCGGGGGGCGTGTAACTAATGAAAAACTGTTTTTT; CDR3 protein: CASSRGGGRVTNEKLFF
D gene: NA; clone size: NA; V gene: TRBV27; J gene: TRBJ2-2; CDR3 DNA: TGTGCCAGCAGTTTCCTACAGGGGAACACCGGGGAGCTGTTTTTT; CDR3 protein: CASSFLQGNTGELFF
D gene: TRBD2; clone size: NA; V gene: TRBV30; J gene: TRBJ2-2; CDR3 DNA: TGTGCCTGGAGTGTGGGACTTGTCTTTGGGACTAGCGGGAGCAACACCGGGGAGCTGTTTTTT; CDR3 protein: CAWSVGLVFGTSGSNTGELFF
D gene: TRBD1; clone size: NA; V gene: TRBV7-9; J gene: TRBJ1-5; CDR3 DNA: TGTGCCAGTCAGGGACAGGGAAGCAATCAGCCCCAGCATTTT; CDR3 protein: CASQGQGSNQPQHF
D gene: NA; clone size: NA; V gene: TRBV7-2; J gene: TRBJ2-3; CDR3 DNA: TGTGCCAGCAGCTTAGCTGGTCCGGGCACAGATACGCAGTATTTT; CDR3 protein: CASSLAGPGTDTQYF
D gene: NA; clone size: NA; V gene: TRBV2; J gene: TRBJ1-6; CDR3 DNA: TGTGCCGTTGTTGGGCACAGACTTAATTCACCCCTCCACTTT; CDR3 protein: CAVVGHRLNSPLHF
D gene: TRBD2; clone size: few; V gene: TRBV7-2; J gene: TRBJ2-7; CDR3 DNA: TGTGCCAGCAGCGTAGCGGGAGCCCCGGAGCAGTACTTC; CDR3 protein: CASSVAGAPEQYF
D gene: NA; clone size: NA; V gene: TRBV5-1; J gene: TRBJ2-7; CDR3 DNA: TGCGCCAGCAGCCAACCTTCGGGACGTCCTTCCTACGAGCAGTACTTC; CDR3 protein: CASSQPSGRPSYEQYF
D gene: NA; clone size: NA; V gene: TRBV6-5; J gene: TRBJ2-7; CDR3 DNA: TGTGCCAGCAATTCAGGGCGGGACGAGCAGTACTTC; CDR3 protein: CASNSGRDEQYF
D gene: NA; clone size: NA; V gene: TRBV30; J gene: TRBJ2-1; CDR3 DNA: TGTGCCCTATCGGTATGGGGGTACAATGAGCAGTTCTTC; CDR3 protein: CALSVWGYNEQFF
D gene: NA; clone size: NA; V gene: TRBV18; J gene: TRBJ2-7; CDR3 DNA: TGTGCCAGCTCACCCACTCGAGGCCAAACCTACGAGCAGTACTTC; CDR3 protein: CASSPTRGQTYEQYF
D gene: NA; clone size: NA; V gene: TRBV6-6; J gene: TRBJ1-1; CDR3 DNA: TGTGCCAGCAAGTCGGGGCACTCATCAGAAAAAGCTTTCTTT; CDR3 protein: CASKSGHSSEKAFF
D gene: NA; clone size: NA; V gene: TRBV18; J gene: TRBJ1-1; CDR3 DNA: TGTGCCAGCTCACCAGAAGGCAGGGTGGACCCTGAAGCTTTCTTT; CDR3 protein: CASSPEGRVDPEAFF
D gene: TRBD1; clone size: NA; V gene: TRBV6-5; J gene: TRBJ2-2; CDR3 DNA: TGTGCCAGCAGTTACACGACAGGGGGGGCCGGGGAGCTGTTTTTT; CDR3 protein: CASSYTTGGAGELFF
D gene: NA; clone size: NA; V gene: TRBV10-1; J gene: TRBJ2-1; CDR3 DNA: TGCGCCAGCAGTTTGGACCCGTACAATGAGCAGTTCTTC; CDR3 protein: CASSLDPYNEQFF
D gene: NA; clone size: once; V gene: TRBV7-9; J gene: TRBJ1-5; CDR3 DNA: TGTGCCAGCAGCCCGCCAGCGGGGATCAATCAGCCCCAGCATTTT; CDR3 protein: CASSPPAGINQPQHF
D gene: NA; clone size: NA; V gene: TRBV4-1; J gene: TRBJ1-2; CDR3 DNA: TGCGCCAGCAGCCAAGATGATAGCTTCCTCTATGGCTACACCTTC; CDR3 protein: CASSQDDSFLYGYTF
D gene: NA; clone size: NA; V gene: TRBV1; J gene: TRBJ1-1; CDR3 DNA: TGCACCAGCAGCCAAGATCCTGGGGGCGAAGCTTTCTTT; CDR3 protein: CTSSQDPGGEAFF
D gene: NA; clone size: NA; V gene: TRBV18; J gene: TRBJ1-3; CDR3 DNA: TGTGCCAGCTCACCACCGAACGTCGGGGGAAACACCATATATTTT; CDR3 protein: CASSPPNVGGNTIYF
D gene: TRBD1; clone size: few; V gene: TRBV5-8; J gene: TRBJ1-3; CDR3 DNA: TGTGCCAGCAGCTTCACCGGGACAGGGTTAGGTGGAAACACCATATATTTT; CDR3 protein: CASSFTGTGLGGNTIYF
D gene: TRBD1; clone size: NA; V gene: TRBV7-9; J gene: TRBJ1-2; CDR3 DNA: TGTGCCAGCAGCCCGGGGGGACAGGGATTCGAACGCTACACCTTC; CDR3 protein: CASSPGGQGFERYTF
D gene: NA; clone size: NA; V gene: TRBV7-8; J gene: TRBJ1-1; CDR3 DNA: TGTGCCAGCAGCTTGGGCAGGAACACTGAAGCTTTCTTT; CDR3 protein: CASSLGRNTEAFF
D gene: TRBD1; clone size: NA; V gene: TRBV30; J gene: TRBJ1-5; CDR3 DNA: TGTGCCTCGGACAGGGGGAGCAATCAGCCCCAGCATTTT; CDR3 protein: CASDRGSNQPQHF
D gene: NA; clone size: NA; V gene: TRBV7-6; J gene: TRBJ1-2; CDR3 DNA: TGTGCCAGCAGCTTAAGTCCAGGGTCTAACTATGGCTACACCTTC; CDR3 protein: CASSLSPGSNYGYTF